The 21 T cell receptor beta chains in this list originate from one sample, sequenced in a study of blood T cell repertoires in COVID-19. The repertoire was sequenced with immunoSEQ multiplex PCR; TCRdb's copy has only in-frame clones and lacks some. The sample includes more than 25,000 clones, 89% seen only once; the top ten take roughly 0.59%. Sequencing used peripheral blood. Receptors originate from a woman between 40 and 55 years old with active or convalescent COVID-19.

The V call is TRBV2, the J call TRBJ2-3; a possible D gene is TRBD1 (5 bases). The germline V gene encodes CDR1 SNHLY and CDR2 FYNNEI. Trimming removed 10 bases from V and 3 bases from J, with 20 bases in between. The CDR3 consists of 15 residues. CDR3 in amino acids: CATTPRRQRTDTQYF. DNA of the CDR3: TGTGCCACCACCCCCAGGAGACAGAGGACAGATACGCAGTATTTT.

The rearrangement joins TRBV9 to TRBJ1-6, with TRBD1 matching 9 bases. The CDR3 runs to 15 residues. After removal of 3 bases from V and 8 bases from J, the junction contained 6 bases not matched to a gene. Germline CDR1 is SGDLS and CDR2 is YYNGEE. The CDR3 DNA reads TGTGCCAGCAGCGACCGGACAGGGGTTGATTCACCCCTCCACTTT. Residues: CASSDRTGVDSPLHF.

The J gene is TRBJ2-1, the V gene TRBV6-6; the match to TRBD1 covers 8 bases. The CDR3 spans 16 residues. The V gene end was trimmed by 7 bases and the J gene end by 5 bases; junction bases not matched to a gene: 13. Germline assignment: CDR1 MNHNY and CDR2 SVGAGI (reference sequence). In DNA form, the CDR3 reads TGTGCCAGCAATTTACCCGGACAGGGTATGGACAATGAGCAGTTCTTC. Translated: CASNLPGQGMDNEQFF.

This chain links TRBV6-5 with TRBJ2-7; 9 nucleotides line up with TRBD2. CDR1 and CDR2 (germline): MNHEY, SVGAGI. The CDR3 consists of 15 residues. J gave up 2 bases and V 6 bases, and 8 bases lay outside the gene matches. The CDR3 DNA reads as TGTGCCAGCAGCCCACGACTAGCGGTTACCTACGAGCAGTACTTC. It codes for CASSPRLAVTYEQYF.

The chain recombines TRBV12-3 or TRBV12-4 with TRBJ2-3, with unresolved D. Trimming shortened V by 8 bases and J by 4 bases, and 10 bases separated the two germline ends. CDR3 length: 12 residues. The CDR3, as DNA: TGTGCCAGCGGAGCCCACCCAGATACGCAGTATTTT. Its protein is CASGAHPDTQYF.

V gene TRBV28 combines with J gene TRBJ2-3; 7 nucleotides match TRBD2. CDR1 MDHEN and CDR2 SYDVKM come from the germline V gene. This CDR3 is built from 13 residues. V was clipped by 9 bases and J by 1 base; unmatched bases: 4. The CDR3 DNA follows: TGTGCCAGTGCGGGAGAAGGCACAGATACGCAGTATTTT. Translation: CASAGEGTDTQYF.

V and J are TRBV7-2 and TRBJ2-7, with 8 nucleotides matching TRBD2. V lost 3 bases and J lost 7; bases outside the gene matches: 8. The CDR3 is 14 amino acids. Germline-derived CDR1 and CDR2 are SGHTA and FQGNSA. CDR3 in amino acids: CASSFGRAQGEQYF. CDR3 DNA: TGTGCCAGCAGCTTCGGGAGGGCCCAGGGGGAGCAGTACTTC.

The J gene is TRBJ2-5, the V gene TRBV3-1 (or the pseudogene TRBV3-2); possible D gene TRBD1, 5 bases. This CDR3 spans 16 amino acids. CDR1 LGHDT and CDR2 YNNKEL come from the germline V gene (reference sequence). The V end lost 0 bases, the J end lost 2 bases, and 13 bases lay between the germline ends. The CDR3 bases are TGTGCCAGCAGCCAAGATATCTGGGGCTCTCAAGAGACCCAGTACTTC. Amino acid sequence: CASSQDIWGSQETQYF.

The rearrangement joins TRBV6-5 to TRBJ1-6, with D possibly matching TRBD1 (5 bases). CDR3 length: 15 amino acids. Per the germline V gene, CDR1 is MNHEY and CDR2 is SVGAGI. Trimming left V 6 bases short and J 10 bases short, with 19 bases between. CDR3 nucleotides: TGTGCCAGCAGAGACCCTCGCAGGGTCGGATCACCCCTCCACTTT. Translating gives CASRDPRRVGSPLHF.

The chain couples TRBV7-2 to TRBJ2-7; 8 bases line up with TRBD1. Per the germline V gene, CDR1 is SGHTA and CDR2 is FQGNSA. V shed 5 bases and J 6 bases; nucleotides not matched to a gene: 9. The CDR3 runs to 14 residues. The CDR3 DNA follows: TGTGCCAGCAGCGTCCCCGGGACAGGTATCGAGCAGTACTTC. Translating gives CASSVPGTGIEQYF.

The chain carries TRBV7-9 and TRBJ1-6; the match to TRBD1 covers 12 bases. Germline assignment: CDR1 SEHNR and CDR2 FQNEAQ (reference sequence). Trimming at V came to 4 bases and at J to 5 bases, leaving 3 bases not matched to a gene. CDR3 length: 16 residues. The CDR3 DNA follows: TGTGCCAGCAGCTCGGGACAGGGGGCAGATAATTCACCCCTCCACTTT. Translation: CASSSGQGADNSPLHF.

The rearrangement links TRBV5-1 to TRBJ2-7; 10 nucleotides agree with TRBD1. The germline V gene encodes CDR1 SGHRS and CDR2 YFSETQ. The length of the CDR3 is 15 residues. After removal of 1 base from V and 5 bases from J, the junction contained 6 bases not matched to a gene. CDR3 bases: TGCGCCAGCAGCTTGCCGACCGGGACAGGGGACGAGCAGTACTTC. It yields the protein CASSLPTGTGDEQYF.

V and J are TRBV6-5 and TRBJ1-5; possible D gene TRBD1, 6 bases. V lost 6 bases, J lost 0 bases, and 9 bases lay in between. The CDR3 covers 14 residues. Germline CDR1 and CDR2: MNHEY and SVGAGI. CDR3 in DNA: TGTGCCAGCAGCGGACAGCTTAGCAATCAGCCCCAGCATTTT. This sequence encodes CASSGQLSNQPQHF.

The chain has TRBV6-6 and TRBJ2-5; possible D gene TRBD2, 7 bases. The CDR3 runs 16 residues. The germline V gene has CDR1 MNHNY and CDR2 SVGAGI (reference sequence). V gave up 2 bases and J gave up 4 bases, with 17 bases separating them. The CDR3 DNA reads TGTGCCAGCAGTTACCCGAATCAGGGAGGGGGAGAGACCCAGTACTTC. The encoded protein is CASSYPNQGGGETQYF.

The CDR3 spells CASNPRVSNTEAFF. CDR3 sequence (DNA): TGTGCCAGCAACCCCCGCGTATCGAACACTGAAGCTTTCTTT. The V gene is TRBV27, the J gene TRBJ1-1, with unresolved D. CDR1 is MNHEY, CDR2 SMNVEV, per germline (reference sequence). With 7 bases removed from V and 1 base from J, the gap between germline ends came to 13 bases. This CDR3 contains 14 residues.

In regard to this clone: The same CDR3 arises from other DNA sequences in this sample as well. CDR3 nucleotide sequence: TGTGCCAGCAGTCCACAGGGGGCGCAGGTAGGCTATGGCTACACCTTC. It specifies CASSPQGAQVGYGYTF. This chain uses TRBV2 with TRBJ1-2; TRBD1 agrees at 9 bases. The germline V gene has CDR1 SNHLY and CDR2 FYNNEI. V was clipped by 5 bases and J by 4 bases; unmatched bases: 11. This CDR3 contains 16 residues.

The rearrangement uses TRBV19 and TRBJ1-4, with D possibly matching TRBD1 (5 bases). CDR3 length equals 16 residues. Germline CDR1 and CDR2: LNHDA and SQIVND (reference sequence). Trimming shortened V by 7 bases and J by 0 bases, and 15 bases separated the two germline ends. This CDR3 reads CASTHRQRTTNEKLFF. CDR3 in DNA: TGTGCCAGTACCCATCGACAGCGAACAACTAATGAAAAACTGTTTTTT.

The V call is TRBV4-1, the J call TRBJ1-1, with D unclear. The CDR3 totals 14 residues. CDR1 MGHRA and CDR2 YSYEKL come from the germline V gene. Between the trimmed V and J ends, which lost 4 bases and 1 base, there was a span of 10 bases. The CDR3 spells CASSPSSGNTEAFF. CDR3 in DNA: TGCGCCAGCAGCCCAAGTTCGGGGAACACTGAAGCTTTCTTT.

The V and J genes are TRBV7-2 and TRBJ2-3; the match to TRBD2 covers 11 bases. CDR1 is SGHTA and CDR2 is FQGNSA in the germline V gene. The CDR3 is made up of 16 amino acids. Unmatched junction bases numbered 3, after V lost 4 bases and J lost 0 bases. This CDR3 reads CASSWRTSGSTDTQYF. The CDR3 DNA sequence: TGTGCCAGCAGCTGGAGGACTAGCGGGAGCACAGATACGCAGTATTTT.

This clone was found once. The rearrangement links TRBV5-1 to TRBJ1-5; 9 bases match TRBD1. Germline CDR1 and CDR2: SGHRS and YFSETQ. CDR3 length: 15 amino acids. With V trimmed by 4 bases and J by 4 bases, 6 bases remained unmatched. CDR3 in amino acids: CASSMGGTGNQPQHF. The CDR3, as DNA: TGCGCCAGCAGCATGGGCGGGACAGGGAATCAGCCCCAGCATTTT.

The chain combines TRBV3-1 (or the pseudogene TRBV3-2) with TRBJ2-3; 10 bases fit TRBD2. Germline assignment: CDR1 LGHDT and CDR2 YNNKEL (reference sequence). The CDR3 length is 15 residues. Losses at the gene ends were 4 bases for V and 2 bases for J; bases not matched to a gene: 3. The CDR3: CASSLSGGNTDTQYF. As DNA, the CDR3 is TGTGCCAGCAGCCTTAGCGGGGGGAACACAGATACGCAGTATTTT.